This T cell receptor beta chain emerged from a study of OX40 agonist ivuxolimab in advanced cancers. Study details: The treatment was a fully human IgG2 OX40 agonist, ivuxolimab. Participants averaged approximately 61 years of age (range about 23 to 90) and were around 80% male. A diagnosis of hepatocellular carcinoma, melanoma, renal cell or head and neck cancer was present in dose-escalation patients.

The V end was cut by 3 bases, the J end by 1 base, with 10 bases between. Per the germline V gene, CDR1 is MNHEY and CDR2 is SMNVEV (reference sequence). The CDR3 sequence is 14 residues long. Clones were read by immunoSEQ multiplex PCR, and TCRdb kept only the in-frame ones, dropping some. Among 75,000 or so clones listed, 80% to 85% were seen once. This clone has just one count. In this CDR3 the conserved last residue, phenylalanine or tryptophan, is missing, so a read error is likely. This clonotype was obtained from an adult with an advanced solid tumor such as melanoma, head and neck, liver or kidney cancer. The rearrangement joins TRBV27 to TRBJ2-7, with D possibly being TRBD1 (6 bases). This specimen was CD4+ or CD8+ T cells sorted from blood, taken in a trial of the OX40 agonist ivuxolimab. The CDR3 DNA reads TGTGCCAGCAGTTTCCAGGGGCCTTCCTACGAGCAGTACCTC. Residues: CASSFQGPSYEQYL.